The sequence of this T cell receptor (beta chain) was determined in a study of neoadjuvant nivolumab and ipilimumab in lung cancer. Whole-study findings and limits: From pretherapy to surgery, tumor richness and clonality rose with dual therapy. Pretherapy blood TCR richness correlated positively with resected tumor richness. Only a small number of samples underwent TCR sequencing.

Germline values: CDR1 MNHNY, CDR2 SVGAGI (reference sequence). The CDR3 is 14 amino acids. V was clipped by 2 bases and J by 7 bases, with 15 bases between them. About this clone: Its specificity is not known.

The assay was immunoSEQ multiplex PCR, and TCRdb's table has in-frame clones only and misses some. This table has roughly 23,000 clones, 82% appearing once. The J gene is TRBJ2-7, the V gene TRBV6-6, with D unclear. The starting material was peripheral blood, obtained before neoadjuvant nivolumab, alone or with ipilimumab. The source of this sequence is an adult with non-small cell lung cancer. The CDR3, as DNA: TGTGCCAGCAGTTACGAGGTCAGCACAGAAGAGCAGTACTTC. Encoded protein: CASSYEVSTEEQYF.